Each of the 25 T cell receptor beta chains below was sequenced from the same sample in a study of T cell changes during pregnancy in multiple sclerosis. The protocol was immunoSEQ multiplex PCR, while the TCRdb copy is restricted to in-frame clones and leaves out a portion. The profile covers 90,000 to 150,000 clones, with 90% to 95% appearing a single time and 6% to 7% taken by the ten largest. Specimen: peripheral blood, collected before pregnancy. The receptor set was obtained from a female donor with multiple sclerosis, enrolled in a pregnancy study.

This chain connects TRBV30 to TRBJ2-1, with D possibly being TRBD2 (6 bases). The germline V gene has CDR1 GTSNPN and CDR2 SVGIG (reference sequence). The ends were cut back, 5 bases at V and 4 bases at J, with 12 bases in the middle. The CDR3 consists of 13 residues. The CDR3 nucleotides are TGTGCCTGGGGATCTGGGACTTACAATGAGCAGTTCTTC. This translates into CAWGSGTYNEQFF. The full variable domain, completed using reference TRBV30 and TRBJ2-1, is SQTIHQWPATLVQPVGSPLSLECTVEGTSNPNLYWYRQAAGRGLQLLFYSVGIGQISSEVPQNLSASRPQDRQFILSSKKLLLSDSGFYLCAWGSGTYNEQFFGPGTRLTVL.

V and J are TRBV19 and TRBJ2-1; possibly TRBD2 for D (6 bases). CDR1 and CDR2 (germline): LNHDA, SQIVND (reference sequence). V was pared by 6 bases and J by 0 bases, with 12 bases between. The CDR3 contains 15 residues. CDR3 sequence reads: CASRSGLSSYNEQFF. The CDR3 nucleotides are TGTGCCAGTAGGTCGGGACTTAGCTCCTACAATGAGCAGTTCTTC.

This clone was observed a single time. The V and J genes are TRBV19 and TRBJ2-3; perhaps TRBD1 as D (6 bases). The CDR3 runs to 14 residues. Germline loops: CDR1 LNHDA, CDR2 SQIVND (reference sequence). With 8 bases removed from V and 3 bases from J, the gap between germline ends came to 15 bases. The CDR3 region is CASGDNRRTDTQYF. CDR3 nucleotides: TGTGCCAGTGGGGACAACCGACGAACAGATACGCAGTATTTT.

This clone was observed a single time. V usage is TRBV11-3 and J usage is TRBJ1-1, with no clear D. Germline CDR1 reads SGHNT; CDR2 reads YENEEA. With 3 bases removed from V and 0 bases from J, the gap between germline ends came to 5 bases. There are 13 residues in the CDR3. CDR3 loop: CASSFNLNTEAFF. The CDR3 DNA sequence: TGTGCCAGCAGCTTTAATCTGAACACTGAAGCTTTCTTT. Filled out from reference TRBV11-3 and TRBJ1-1, the complete variable domain reads EAGVVQSPRYKIIEKKQPVAFWCNPISGHNTLYWYLQNLGQGPELLIRYENEEAVDDSQLPKDRFSAERLKGVDSTLKIQPAELGDSAVYLCASSFNLNTEAFFGQGTRLTVV.

In this sample, this clone turned up once. This chain uses TRBV6-5 with TRBJ1-2; 7 nucleotides agree with TRBD1. Germline-derived CDR1 and CDR2 are MNHEY and SVGAGI. V was pared by 0 bases and J by 3 bases, with 7 bases of the junction left unmatched. The CDR3 extends over 16 amino acids. The CDR3 nucleotides are TGTGCCAGCAGTTACTCGAAGGGCAGGGGGGACTATGGCTACACCTTC. It is translated as CASSYSKGRGDYGYTF.

CDR3 sequence (DNA): TGTGCCCCCAGGGGTCTCTTAAGCACCTACGAGCAGTACTTC. Protein product: CAPRGLLSTYEQYF. The V call is TRBV6-1, the J call TRBJ2-7, with D perhaps matching TRBD1 (6 bases). Trimming removed 11 bases from V and 2 bases from J, with 19 bases in between. The germline V gene encodes CDR1 MNHNS and CDR2 SASEGT. The CDR3 contains 14 residues.

This chain connects TRBV5-1 to TRBJ1-3; 7 nucleotides match TRBD1. Trimming at V came to 7 bases and at J to 0 bases, leaving 10 bases not matched to a gene. Per germline, CDR1 SGHRS and CDR2 YFSETQ. This CDR3 has 16 residues. CDR3 sequence (DNA): TGCGCCAGCGGGCGAGGGGGCTCCCACTCTGGAAACACCATATATTTT. Translated, it gives CASGRGGSHSGNTIYF.

The chain joins TRBV7-9 to TRBJ2-1, with 15 bases that match TRBD2. The CDR3 has 19 amino acids. V dropped 5 bases and J dropped 0; count of bases not matched to a gene: 8. Germline V gives CDR1 SEHNR, CDR2 FQNEAQ (reference sequence). CDR3 amino acids: CASSPSGTSGGSSYNEQFF. Written as DNA, the CDR3 is TGTGCCAGCAGCCCCTCCGGGACTAGCGGGGGGAGCTCCTACAATGAGCAGTTCTTC.

V and J are TRBV10-1 and TRBJ1-3; D gene ambiguous. This CDR3 has 16 amino acids. Germline lookup yields CDR1 WNHNN and CDR2 SYGVQD (reference sequence). The V gene lost 2 bases and the J gene lost 9 bases, with 20 bases spanning the gap. In nucleotides, the CDR3 is TGCGCCAGCAGTGAGCCGAGCGTAGGCACCGGGAGCACCATATATTTT. Its translation: CASSEPSVGTGSTIYF.

The chain is built from TRBV30 and TRBJ2-7; 9 bases fit TRBD1. The CDR3 runs 14 residues. V lost 3 bases, J lost 0 bases, and 3 bases stayed unmatched. CDR1 is GTSNPN, CDR2 SVGIG, per germline (reference sequence). CDR3 loop: CAWRDRGSSYEQYF. CDR3 nucleotides: TGTGCCTGGAGGGACAGGGGCAGCTCCTACGAGCAGTACTTC.

V usage is TRBV7-2 and J usage is TRBJ1-3; D unresolved. CDR1 is SGHTA and CDR2 is FQGNSA in the germline V gene. The V end was cut by 5 bases, the J end by 0 bases, with 11 bases between. CDR3 length equals 15 residues. CDR3 sequence reads: CASSLDAGSGNTIYF. The CDR3, as DNA: TGTGCCAGCAGCCTCGACGCAGGCTCTGGAAACACCATATATTTT.

The chain links TRBV28 to TRBJ2-7, with unresolved D. Germline V gene lookup returns CDR1 MDHEN and CDR2 SYDVKM. There are 13 residues in the CDR3. V lost 7 bases and J 2 bases, leaving 12 bases between the germline ends. The CDR3 protein is CASTLRSTYEQYF. The DNA for the CDR3 is TGTGCCAGCACCTTACGGAGCACCTACGAGCAGTACTTC.

The rearrangement links TRBV5-1 to TRBJ2-3, with 7 positions matching TRBD2. This CDR3 contains 14 residues. Trimming took 0 bases from V and 3 from J; bases not matched to a gene: 1. The germline V gene has CDR1 SGHRS and CDR2 YFSETQ. The CDR3 nucleotides read TGCGCCAGCAGCTTGGTAGCGGGTACAGATACGCAGTATTTT. This encodes CASSLVAGTDTQYF.

The V gene is TRBV5-3, the J gene TRBJ2-6, with 9 bases aligning to TRBD1. TRBV5-3 has ORF status, its function being uncertain. CDR3 length: 18 amino acids. The J segment lost 1 base and the V segment lost 2 bases, leaving 7 bases of the junction unmatched. The CDR3: CARSFGDRGFSGANVLTF. The CDR3 DNA reads TGTGCCAGAAGCTTCGGCGACAGGGGGTTTTCTGGGGCCAACGTCCTGACTTTC.

The chain employs TRBV5-1 and TRBJ1-1; TRBD1 might be the D (6 bases). Germline assignment: CDR1 SGHRS and CDR2 YFSETQ. The CDR3 covers 14 residues. Deletions cut 3 bases from V and 0 bases from J, with 9 bases between. CDR3 sequence (DNA): TGCGCCAGCAGCTCCTGGACAGTGAACACTGAAGCTTTCTTT. It codes for CASSSWTVNTEAFF.

V usage is TRBV5-5 and J usage is TRBJ2-7; 7 bases are shared with TRBD2. The CDR3 runs to 14 residues. With 3 bases clipped from V and 4 bases from J, the junction kept 7 bases outside the gene matches. Germline values: CDR1 SGHKS, CDR2 YYEKEE (reference sequence). CDR3 protein: CASSWGGDPYEQYF. The CDR3 bases are TGTGCCAGCAGCTGGGGGGGGGACCCTTACGAGCAGTACTTC.

The chain has TRBV1 and TRBJ2-7; the table gives TRBD2 as D, unverified against the DNA. TRBV1 is reported as a pseudogene. The CDR3 totals 15 residues. DNA of the CDR3: TGCACCAGCAGCCAAGATTCGAGCGGCTCCTACGAGCAGTACTTC. Translation: CTSSQDSSGSYEQYF.

The chain links TRBV5-4 to TRBJ2-1, with D possibly being TRBD2 (5 bases). The CDR3 spans 13 residues. CDR1 SGHNT and CDR2 YYREEE come from the germline V gene (reference sequence). V was clipped by 3 bases and J by 13 bases, with 17 bases between them. The CDR3 here is CASSSLTAGTQFF. CDR3 coding DNA: TGTGCCAGCAGCTCACTTACGGCGGGTACCCAGTTCTTC.

The CDR3 spells CASSLPQGKLFF. The CDR3 region has the DNA TGTGCCAGCAGCCTCCCCCAGGGAAAACTGTTTTTT. The chain combines TRBV5-4 with TRBJ1-4; TRBD1 is a possible D gene (5 bases). V lost 4 bases and J lost 10, with 11 bases in between. The length of the CDR3 is 12 residues. Germline assignment: CDR1 SGHNT and CDR2 YYREEE (reference sequence).

CDR3 in amino acids: CASSPKQSSYNEQFF. CDR3 DNA: TGTGCCAGCTCACCAAAACAGAGCTCCTACAATGAGCAGTTCTTC. This chain links TRBV18 with TRBJ2-1; D gene ambiguous. The V gene's germline CDR1 is KGHSH and CDR2 LQKENI. Trimming removed 2 bases at V and 0 bases at J, with 8 bases between. The CDR3 is 15 residues long.

The chain carries TRBV30 and TRBJ2-1; maybe TRBD1 (6 bases). Per the germline V gene, CDR1 is GTSNPN and CDR2 is SVGIG (reference sequence). The CDR3 length is 14 residues. V shed 4 bases and J shed 4 bases, with 14 bases lying between them. CDR3 bases: TGTGCCTGGAATCCAGACAGGACGTACAATGAGCAGTTCTTC. This sequence encodes CAWNPDRTYNEQFF.

The V gene is TRBV6-1, the J gene TRBJ1-5; a possible D gene is TRBD1 (6 bases). There are 14 residues in the CDR3. From germline, CDR1 is MNHNS and CDR2 SASEGT. The V end lost 6 bases, the J end lost 7 bases, and 16 bases lay between the germline ends. The CDR3 reads CASRQTGSEQPQHF. CDR3 coding DNA: TGTGCCAGCAGGCAAACAGGGAGTGAGCAGCCCCAGCATTTT.

The gene calls are TRBV30 and TRBJ1-1, with D hard to call. CDR3 size: 15 residues. Germline assignment: CDR1 GTSNPN and CDR2 SVGIG (reference sequence). The ends were cut back, 0 bases at V and 0 bases at J, with 11 bases in the middle. CDR3 nucleotides: TGTGCCTGGAGTGTAACTCGGAGATTGAACACTGAAGCTTTCTTT. It yields the protein CAWSVTRRLNTEAFF.

CDR3 region: CASSPTSGGHYGYTF. CDR3 nucleotides: TGTGCCAGCAGCCCGACCTCAGGGGGCCACTATGGCTACACCTTC. V gene TRBV7-3 combines with J gene TRBJ1-2, with TRBD1 matching 8 bases. Unmatched junction bases numbered 8, after V lost 5 bases and J lost 3 bases. The CDR3 loop spans 15 amino acids. Germline loops: CDR1 SGHTA, CDR2 FQGTGA.

This clone was detected a few times. The gene calls are TRBV18 and TRBJ2-3; D possibly corresponds to TRBD1 (5 bases). Looked up from germline, CDR1 is KGHSH and CDR2 is LQKENI. V lost 6 bases, J lost 5 bases, and 12 bases lay in between. The CDR3 spans 13 residues. The CDR3 region has the DNA TGTGCCAGCTCTCTCCATCAGGGAGATACGCAGTATTTT. Translated, it gives CASSLHQGDTQYF.